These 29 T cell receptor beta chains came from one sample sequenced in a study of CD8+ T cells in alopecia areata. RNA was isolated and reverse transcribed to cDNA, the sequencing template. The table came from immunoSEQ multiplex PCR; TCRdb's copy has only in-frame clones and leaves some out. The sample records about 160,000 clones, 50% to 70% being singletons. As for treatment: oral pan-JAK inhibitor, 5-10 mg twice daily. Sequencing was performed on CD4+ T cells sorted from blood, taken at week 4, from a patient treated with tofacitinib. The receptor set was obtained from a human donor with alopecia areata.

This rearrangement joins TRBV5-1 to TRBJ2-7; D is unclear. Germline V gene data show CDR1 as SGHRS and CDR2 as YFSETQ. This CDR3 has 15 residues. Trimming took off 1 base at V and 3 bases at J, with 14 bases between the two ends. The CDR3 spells CASSLIGKPFYEQYF. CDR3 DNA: TGCGCCAGCAGCTTGATTGGTAAACCTTTCTACGAGCAGTACTTC. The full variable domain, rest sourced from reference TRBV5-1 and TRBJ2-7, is KAGVTQTPRYLIKTRGQQVTLSCSPISGHRSVSWYQQTPGQGLQFLFEYFSETQRNKGNFPGRFSGRQFSNSRSEMNVSTLELGDSALYLCASSLIGKPFYEQYFGPGTRLTVT.

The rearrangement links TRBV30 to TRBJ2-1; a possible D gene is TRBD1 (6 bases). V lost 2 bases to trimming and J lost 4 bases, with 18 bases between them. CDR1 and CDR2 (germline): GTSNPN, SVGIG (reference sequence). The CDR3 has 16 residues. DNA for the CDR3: TGTGCCTGGAGTTTTGGTTCGGGACACAAATACAATGAGCAGTTCTTC. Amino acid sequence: CAWSFGSGHKYNEQFF.

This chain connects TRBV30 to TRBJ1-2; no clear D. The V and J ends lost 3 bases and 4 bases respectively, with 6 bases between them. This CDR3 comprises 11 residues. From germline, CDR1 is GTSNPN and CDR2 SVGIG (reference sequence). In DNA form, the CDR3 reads TGTGCCTGGAGCCCCGCCTATGGCTACACCTTC. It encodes CAWSPAYGYTF.

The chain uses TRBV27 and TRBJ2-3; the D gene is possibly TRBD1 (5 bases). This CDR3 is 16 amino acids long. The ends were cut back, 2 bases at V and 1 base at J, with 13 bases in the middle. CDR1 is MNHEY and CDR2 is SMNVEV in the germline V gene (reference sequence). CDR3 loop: CASSLGYRTRTDTQYF. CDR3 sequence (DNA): TGTGCCAGCAGTTTAGGGTACAGGACCCGCACAGATACGCAGTATTTT.

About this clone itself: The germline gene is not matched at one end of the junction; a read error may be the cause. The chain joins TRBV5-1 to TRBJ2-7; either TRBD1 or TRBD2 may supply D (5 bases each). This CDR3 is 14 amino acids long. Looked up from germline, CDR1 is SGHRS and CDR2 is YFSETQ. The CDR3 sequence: CASSGGRIAYERYF. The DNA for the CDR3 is TGCGCCAGCAGCGGGGGACGGATCGCCTACGAGCGGTACTTC.

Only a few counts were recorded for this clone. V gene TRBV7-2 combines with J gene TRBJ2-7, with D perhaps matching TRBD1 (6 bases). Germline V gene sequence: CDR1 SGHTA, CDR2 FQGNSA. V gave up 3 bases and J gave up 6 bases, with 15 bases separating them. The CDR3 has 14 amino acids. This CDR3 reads CASSFSTGLGEQYF. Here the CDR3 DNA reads TGTGCCAGCAGCTTCTCCACAGGGTTAGGCGAGCAGTACTTC.

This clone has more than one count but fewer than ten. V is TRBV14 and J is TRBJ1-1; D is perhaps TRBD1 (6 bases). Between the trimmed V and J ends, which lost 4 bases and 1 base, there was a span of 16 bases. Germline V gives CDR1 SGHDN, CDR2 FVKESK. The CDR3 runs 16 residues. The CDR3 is CASSPLPGTSNTEAFF. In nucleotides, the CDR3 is TGTGCCAGCAGCCCCCTCCCCGGGACATCGAACACTGAAGCTTTCTTT. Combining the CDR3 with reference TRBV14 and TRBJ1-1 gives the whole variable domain EAGVTQFPSHSVIEKGQTVTLRCDPISGHDNLYWYRRVMGKEIKFLLHFVKESKQDESGMPNNRFLAERTGGTYSTLKVQPAELEDSGVYFCASSPLPGTSNTEAFFGQGTRLTVV.

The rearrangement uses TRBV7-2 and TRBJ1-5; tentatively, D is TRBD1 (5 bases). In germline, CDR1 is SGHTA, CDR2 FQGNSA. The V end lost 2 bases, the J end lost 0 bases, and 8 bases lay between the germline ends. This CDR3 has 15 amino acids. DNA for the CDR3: TGTGCCAGCAGCTTATTCAGGGATAGCAATCAGCCCCAGCATTTT. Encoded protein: CASSLFRDSNQPQHF.

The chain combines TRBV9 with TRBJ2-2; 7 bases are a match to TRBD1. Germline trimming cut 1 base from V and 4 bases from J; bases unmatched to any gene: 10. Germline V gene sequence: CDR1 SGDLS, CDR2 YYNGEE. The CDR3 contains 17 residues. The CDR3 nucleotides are TGTGCCAGCAGCGTACCCGCTCCTGGGACAGCCACCGGGGAGCTGTTTTTT. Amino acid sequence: CASSVPAPGTATGELFF.

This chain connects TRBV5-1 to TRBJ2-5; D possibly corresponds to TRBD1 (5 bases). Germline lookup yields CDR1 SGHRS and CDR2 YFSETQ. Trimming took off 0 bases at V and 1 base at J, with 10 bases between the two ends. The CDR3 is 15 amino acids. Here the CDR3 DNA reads TGCGCCAGCAGCTTGGATTTCAGGGTCCAAGAGACCCAGTACTTC. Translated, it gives CASSLDFRVQETQYF.

The CDR3 spells CASSRGQGGYGYTF. CDR3 nucleotide sequence: TGTGCCAGCAGCCGAGGACAGGGTGGCTATGGCTACACCTTC. The chain uses TRBV13 and TRBJ1-2, with 8 bases fitting TRBD1. The ends lost 5 bases at V and 4 bases at J; junction bases unmatched: 6. This CDR3 region has 14 residues. Germline lookup yields CDR1 PRHDT and CDR2 FYEKMQ (reference sequence).

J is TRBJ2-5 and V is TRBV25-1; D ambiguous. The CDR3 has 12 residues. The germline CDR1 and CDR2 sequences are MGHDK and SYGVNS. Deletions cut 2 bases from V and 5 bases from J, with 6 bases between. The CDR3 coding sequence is TGTGCCAGCAGTGAAAGGTGGGAGACCCAGTACTTC. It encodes CASSERWETQYF.

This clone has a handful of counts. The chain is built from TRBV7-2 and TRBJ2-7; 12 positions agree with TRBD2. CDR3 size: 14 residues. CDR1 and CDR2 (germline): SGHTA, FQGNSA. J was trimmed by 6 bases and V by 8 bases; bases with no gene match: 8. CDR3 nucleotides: TGTGCCAGCGGCGGGACTAGCGGGTTCCGCGAGCAGTACTTC. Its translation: CASGGTSGFREQYF.

CDR3 region: CASSLYGVAPRSDTQYF. CDR3 DNA: TGTGCCAGCAGCTTATATGGGGTTGCCCCCCGCTCAGATACGCAGTATTTT. The chain is built from TRBV7-2 and TRBJ2-3, with D uncertain. The germline gives CDR1 SGHTA, CDR2 FQGNSA. CDR3 size: 17 residues. Trimming cost V 2 bases and J 4 bases, with 19 bases left between them.

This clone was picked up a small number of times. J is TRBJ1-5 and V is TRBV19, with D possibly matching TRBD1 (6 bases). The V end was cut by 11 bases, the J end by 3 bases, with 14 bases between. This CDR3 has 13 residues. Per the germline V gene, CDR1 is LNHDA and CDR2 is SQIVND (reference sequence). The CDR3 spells CASSRDNNQPQHF. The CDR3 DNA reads TGTGCCTCCTCCCGGGACAACAATCAGCCCCAGCATTTT.

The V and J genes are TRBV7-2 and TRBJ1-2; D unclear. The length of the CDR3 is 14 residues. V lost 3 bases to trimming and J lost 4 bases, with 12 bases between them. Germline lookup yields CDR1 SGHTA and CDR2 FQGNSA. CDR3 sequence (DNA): TGTGCCAGCAGCTTGGCGCGGGGTAGCTATGGCTACACCTTC. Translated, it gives CASSLARGSYGYTF.

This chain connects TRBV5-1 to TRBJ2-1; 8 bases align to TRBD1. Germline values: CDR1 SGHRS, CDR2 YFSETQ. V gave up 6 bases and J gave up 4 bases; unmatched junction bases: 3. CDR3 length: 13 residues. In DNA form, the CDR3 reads TGCGCCAGCACTCGACAGGGGTACAATGAGCAGTTCTTC. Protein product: CASTRQGYNEQFF.

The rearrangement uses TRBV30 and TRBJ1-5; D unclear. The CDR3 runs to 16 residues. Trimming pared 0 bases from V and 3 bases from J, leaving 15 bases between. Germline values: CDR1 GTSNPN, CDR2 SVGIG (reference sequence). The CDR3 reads CAWSVGRARPNQPQHF. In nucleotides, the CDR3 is TGTGCCTGGAGTGTAGGACGGGCCCGTCCCAATCAGCCCCAGCATTTT. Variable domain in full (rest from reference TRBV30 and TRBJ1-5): SQTIHQWPATLVQPVGSPLSLECTVEGTSNPNLYWYRQAAGRGLQLLFYSVGIGQISSEVPQNLSASRPQDRQFILSSKKLLLSDSGFYLCAWSVGRARPNQPQHFGDGTRLSIL.

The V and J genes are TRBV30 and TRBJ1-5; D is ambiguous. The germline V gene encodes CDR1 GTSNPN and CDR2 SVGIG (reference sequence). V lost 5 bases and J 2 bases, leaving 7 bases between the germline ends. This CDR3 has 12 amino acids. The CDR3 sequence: CAWATGNQPQHF. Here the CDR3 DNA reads TGTGCCTGGGCAACAGGCAATCAGCCCCAGCATTTT.

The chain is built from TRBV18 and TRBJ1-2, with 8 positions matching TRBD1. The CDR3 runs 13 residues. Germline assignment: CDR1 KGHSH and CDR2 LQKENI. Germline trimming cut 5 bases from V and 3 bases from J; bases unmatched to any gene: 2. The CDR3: CASSKDRDYGYTF. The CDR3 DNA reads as TGTGCCAGCTCAAAGGACAGGGACTATGGCTACACCTTC.

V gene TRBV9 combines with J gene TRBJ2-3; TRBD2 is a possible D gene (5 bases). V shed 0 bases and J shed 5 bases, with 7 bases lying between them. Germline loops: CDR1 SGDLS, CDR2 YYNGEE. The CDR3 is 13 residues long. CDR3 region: CASSVDEGDTQYF. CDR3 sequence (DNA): TGTGCCAGCAGCGTAGACGAGGGAGATACGCAGTATTTT.

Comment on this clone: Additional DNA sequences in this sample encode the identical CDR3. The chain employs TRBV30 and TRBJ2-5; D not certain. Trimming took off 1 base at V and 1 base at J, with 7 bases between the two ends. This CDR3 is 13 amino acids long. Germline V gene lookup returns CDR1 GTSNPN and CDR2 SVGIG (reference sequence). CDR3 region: CAWSGSLQETQYF. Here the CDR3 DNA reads TGTGCCTGGAGTGGATCGCTCCAAGAGACCCAGTACTTC.

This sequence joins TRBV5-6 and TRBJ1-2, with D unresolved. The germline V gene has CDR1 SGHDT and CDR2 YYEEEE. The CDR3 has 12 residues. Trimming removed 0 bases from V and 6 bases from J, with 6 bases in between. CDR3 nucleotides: TGTGCCAGCAGCTTGGGGCAGGATGGCTACACCTTC. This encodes CASSLGQDGYTF.

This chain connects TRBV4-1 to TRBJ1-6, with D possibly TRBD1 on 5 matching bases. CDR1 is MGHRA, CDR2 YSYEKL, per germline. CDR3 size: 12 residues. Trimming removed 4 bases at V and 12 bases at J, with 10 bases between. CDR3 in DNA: TGCGCCAGCAGCCGGGGCGTGGGACCCCTCCACTTT. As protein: CASSRGVGPLHF.

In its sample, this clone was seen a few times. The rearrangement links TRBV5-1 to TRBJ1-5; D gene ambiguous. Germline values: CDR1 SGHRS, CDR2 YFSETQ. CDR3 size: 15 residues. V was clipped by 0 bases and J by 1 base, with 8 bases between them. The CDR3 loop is CASSLDQGSNQPQHF. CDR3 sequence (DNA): TGCGCCAGCAGCTTGGACCAAGGGAGCAATCAGCCCCAGCATTTT.

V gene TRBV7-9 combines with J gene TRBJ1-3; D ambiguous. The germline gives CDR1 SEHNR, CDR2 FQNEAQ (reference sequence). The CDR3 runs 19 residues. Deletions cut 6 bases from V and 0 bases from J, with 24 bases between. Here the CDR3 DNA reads TGTGCCAGCAGTCTAGCTCCCCTTAGGCGCCCCAGCTCTGGAAACACCATATATTTT. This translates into CASSLAPLRRPSSGNTIYF. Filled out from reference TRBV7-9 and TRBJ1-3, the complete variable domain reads DTGVSQNPRHKITKRGQNVTFRCDPISEHNRLYWYRQTLGQGPEFLTYFQNEAQLEKSRLLSDRFSAERPKGSFSTLEIQRTEQGDSAMYLCASSLAPLRRPSSGNTIYFGEGSWLTVV.

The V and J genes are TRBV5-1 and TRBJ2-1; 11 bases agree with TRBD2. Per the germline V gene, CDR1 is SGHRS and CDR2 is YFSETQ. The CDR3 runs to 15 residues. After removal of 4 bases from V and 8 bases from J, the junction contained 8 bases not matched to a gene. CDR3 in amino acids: CASSIGTSGRDEQFF. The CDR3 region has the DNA TGCGCCAGCAGCATCGGGACTAGCGGCAGGGATGAGCAGTTCTTC.

CDR3 coding DNA: TGCAGCGTTGCAGCAGGGGGCGCGTGGGAGACCCAGTACTTC. Amino acid sequence: CSVAAGGAWETQYF. This chain uses TRBV29-1 with TRBJ2-5; 8 nucleotides match TRBD1. The CDR3 consists of 14 residues. J gave up 5 bases and V 4 bases, and 9 bases lay outside the gene matches. Germline V lookup: CDR1 SQVTM, CDR2 ANQGSEA. Filled out from reference TRBV29-1 and TRBJ2-5, the complete variable domain reads SAVISQKPSRDICQRGTSLTIQCQVDSQVTMMFWYRQQPGQSLTLIATANQGSEATYESGFVIDKFPISRPNLTFSTLTVSNMSPEDSSIYLCSVAAGGAWETQYFGPGTRLLVL.

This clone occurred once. The CDR3 DNA reads as TGTGCCAGCAGCCAAGATCCTGTACTCCTCTCCTACAATGAGCAGTTCTTC. Translation gives CASSQDPVLLSYNEQFF. The chain couples TRBV4-2 to TRBJ2-1, with D uncertain. Germline lookup yields CDR1 LGHNA and CDR2 YNFKEQ. V gave up 0 bases and J gave up 0 bases, with 12 bases separating them. CDR3 length equals 17 residues.